This T cell receptor (beta chain) was sequenced during a study of T cell responses to AZD1222 COVID-19 vaccine. About the research overall: Pooled in the analysis were second doses at about 4 or about 12 weeks.

CDR3 size: 16 residues. The V gene lost 4 bases and the J gene lost 2 bases, with 15 bases spanning the gap. CDR1 and CDR2 (germline): SEHNR, FQNEAQ (reference sequence). Libraries were prepared by immunoSEQ multiplex PCR; TCRdb keeps only in-frame clonotypes and omits some of them. Here the sample spans 80,000 or so clones, about 85% being singletons. On this clone itself: As yet, its antigen is unknown.

Findings of the study overall: No repertoire was sampled before or during the peak T cell response, only after it. At study baseline, merely more than 5 AZD1222 recipients were seropositive.

Sequencing used peripheral blood, obtained on day 0 of AZD1222 vaccination. This chain uses TRBV7-9 with TRBJ1-3; D may be TRBD1 (5 bases). The clonotype comes from an adult in good health. CDR3 in amino acids: CASSSQAGRPGNTIYF. In DNA form, the CDR3 reads TGTGCCAGCAGCTCGCAAGCGGGACGCCCTGGAAACACCATATATTTT.